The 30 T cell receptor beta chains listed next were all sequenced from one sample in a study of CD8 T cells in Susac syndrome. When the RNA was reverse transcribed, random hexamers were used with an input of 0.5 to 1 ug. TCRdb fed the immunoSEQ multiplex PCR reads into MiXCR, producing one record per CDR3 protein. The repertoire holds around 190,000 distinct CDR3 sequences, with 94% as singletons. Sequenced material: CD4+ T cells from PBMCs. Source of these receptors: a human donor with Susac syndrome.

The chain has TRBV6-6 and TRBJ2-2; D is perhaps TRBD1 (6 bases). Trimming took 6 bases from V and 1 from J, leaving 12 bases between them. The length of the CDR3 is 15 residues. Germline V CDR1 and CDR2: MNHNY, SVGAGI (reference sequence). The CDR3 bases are TGTGCCAGCAGCCCTAAGGACAGGAACACCGGGGAGCTGTTTTTT. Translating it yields CASSPKDRNTGELFF.

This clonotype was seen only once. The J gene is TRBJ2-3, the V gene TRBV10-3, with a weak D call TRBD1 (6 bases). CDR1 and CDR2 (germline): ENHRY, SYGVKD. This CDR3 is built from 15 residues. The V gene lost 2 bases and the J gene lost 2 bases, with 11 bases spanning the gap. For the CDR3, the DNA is TGTGCCATCAGTGAGGGGGGCAGTGTCACAGATACGCAGTATTTT. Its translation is CAISEGGSVTDTQYF.

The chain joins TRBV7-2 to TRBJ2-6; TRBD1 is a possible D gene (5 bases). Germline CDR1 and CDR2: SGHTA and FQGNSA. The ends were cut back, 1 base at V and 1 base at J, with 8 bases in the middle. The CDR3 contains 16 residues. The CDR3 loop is CASSLVAGSGANVLTF. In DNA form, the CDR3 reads TGTGCCAGCAGCTTAGTGGCAGGGTCTGGGGCCAACGTCCTGACTTTC.

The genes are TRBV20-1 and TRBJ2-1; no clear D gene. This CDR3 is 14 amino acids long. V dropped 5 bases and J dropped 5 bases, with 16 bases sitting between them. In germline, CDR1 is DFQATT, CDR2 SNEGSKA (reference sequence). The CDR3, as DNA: TGCAGTGCTGTCCTAGAGCCCCATGACAATGAGCAGTTCTTC. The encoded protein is CSAVLEPHDNEQFF.

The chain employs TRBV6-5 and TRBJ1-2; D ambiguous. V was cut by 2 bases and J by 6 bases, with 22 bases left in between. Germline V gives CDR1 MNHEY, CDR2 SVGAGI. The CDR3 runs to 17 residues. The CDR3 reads CASSYEYISSLSDGYTF. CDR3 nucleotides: TGTGCCAGCAGTTACGAATACATCTCCTCCTTAAGTGATGGCTACACCTTC.

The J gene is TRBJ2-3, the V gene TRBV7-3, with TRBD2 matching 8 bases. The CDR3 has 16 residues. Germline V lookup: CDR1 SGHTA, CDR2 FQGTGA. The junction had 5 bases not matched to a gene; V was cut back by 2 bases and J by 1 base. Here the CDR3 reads CASSLGISGGTDTQYF. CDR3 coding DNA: TGTGCCAGCAGCTTAGGGATTAGCGGGGGCACAGATACGCAGTATTTT.

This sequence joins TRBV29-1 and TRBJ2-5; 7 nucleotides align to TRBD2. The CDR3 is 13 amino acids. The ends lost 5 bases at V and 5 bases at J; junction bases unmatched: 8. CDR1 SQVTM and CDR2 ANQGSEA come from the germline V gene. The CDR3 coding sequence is TGCAGCGTTACGACCGGGGGGTCCGAGACCCAGTACTTC. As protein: CSVTTGGSETQYF.

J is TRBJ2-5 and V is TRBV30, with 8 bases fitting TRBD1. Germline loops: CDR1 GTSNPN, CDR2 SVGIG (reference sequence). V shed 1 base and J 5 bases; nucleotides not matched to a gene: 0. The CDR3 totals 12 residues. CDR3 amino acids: CAWSGTGETQYF. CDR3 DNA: TGTGCCTGGAGTGGGACAGGGGAGACCCAGTACTTC.

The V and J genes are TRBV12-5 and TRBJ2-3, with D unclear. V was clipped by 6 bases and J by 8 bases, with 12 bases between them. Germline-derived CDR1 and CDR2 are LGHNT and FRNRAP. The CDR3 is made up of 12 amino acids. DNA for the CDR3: TGTGCTAGTGGCAATTTTGTCGGTACGCAGTATTTT. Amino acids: CASGNFVGTQYF.

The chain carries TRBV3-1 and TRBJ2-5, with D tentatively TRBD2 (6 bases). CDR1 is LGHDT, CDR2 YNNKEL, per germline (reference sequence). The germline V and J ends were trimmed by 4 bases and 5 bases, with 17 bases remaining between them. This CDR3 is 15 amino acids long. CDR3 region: CASSLRRAGRETQYF. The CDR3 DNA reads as TGTGCCAGCAGCCTACGGAGGGCCGGAAGGGAGACCCAGTACTTC.

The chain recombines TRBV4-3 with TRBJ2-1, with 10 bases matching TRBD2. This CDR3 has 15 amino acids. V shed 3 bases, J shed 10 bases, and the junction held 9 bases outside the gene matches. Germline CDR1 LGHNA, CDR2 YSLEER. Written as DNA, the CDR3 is TGCGCCAGCAGCCAGGGTGGGACTAGCGTACGGGAGCAGTTCTTC. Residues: CASSQGGTSVREQFF.

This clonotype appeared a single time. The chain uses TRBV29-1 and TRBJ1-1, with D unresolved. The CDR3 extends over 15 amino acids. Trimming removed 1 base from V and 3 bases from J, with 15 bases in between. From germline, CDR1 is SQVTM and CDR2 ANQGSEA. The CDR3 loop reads CSVEGTTLTDTEAFF. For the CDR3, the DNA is TGCAGCGTTGAAGGGACTACCTTAACGGACACTGAAGCTTTCTTT.

The CDR3 DNA is TGCGCCAGCAGCCGAGGGACTAGCTCTGGGGCCAACGTCCTGACTTTC. It is translated as CASSRGTSSGANVLTF. V is TRBV5-1 and J is TRBJ2-6; the match to TRBD2 covers 8 bases. Germline V gene lookup returns CDR1 SGHRS and CDR2 YFSETQ. The V and J ends lost 4 bases and 0 bases, in that order; junction bases with no gene match: 3. The CDR3 is 16 residues long.

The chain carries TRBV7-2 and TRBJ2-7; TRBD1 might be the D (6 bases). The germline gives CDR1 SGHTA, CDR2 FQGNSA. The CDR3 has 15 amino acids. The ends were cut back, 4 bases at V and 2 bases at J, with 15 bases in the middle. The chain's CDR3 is CASSSTGTTTYEQYF. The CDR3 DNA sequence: TGTGCCAGCAGCTCCACCGGGACAACAACCTACGAGCAGTACTTC.

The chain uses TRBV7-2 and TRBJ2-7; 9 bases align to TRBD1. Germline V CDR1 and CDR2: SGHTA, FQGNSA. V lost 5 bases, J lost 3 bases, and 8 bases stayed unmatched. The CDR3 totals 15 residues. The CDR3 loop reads CASSPTGGAIYEQYF. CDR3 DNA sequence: TGTGCCAGCAGCCCGACAGGGGGAGCGATCTACGAGCAGTACTTC.

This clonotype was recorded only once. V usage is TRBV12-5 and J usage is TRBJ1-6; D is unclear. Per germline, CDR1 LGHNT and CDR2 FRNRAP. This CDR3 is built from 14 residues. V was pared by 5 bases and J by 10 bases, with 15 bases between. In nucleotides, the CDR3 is TGTGCTAGTGGTCCGGACGTTAAAAGGTCACCCCTCCACTTT. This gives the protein CASGPDVKRSPLHF.

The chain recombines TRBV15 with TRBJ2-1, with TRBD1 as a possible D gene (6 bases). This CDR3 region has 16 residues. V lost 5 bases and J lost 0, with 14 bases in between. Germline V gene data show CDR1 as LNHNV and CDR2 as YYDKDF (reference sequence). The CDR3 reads CATSFGRTASYNEQFF. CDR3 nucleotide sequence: TGTGCCACCAGCTTTGGTAGGACAGCCTCCTACAATGAGCAGTTCTTC. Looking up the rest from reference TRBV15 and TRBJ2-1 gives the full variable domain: DAMVIQNPRYQVTQFGKPVTLSCSQTLNHNVMYWYQQKSSQAPKLLFHYYDKDFNNEADTPDNFQSRRPNTSFCFLDIRSPGLGDTAMYLCATSFGRTASYNEQFFGPGTRLTVL.

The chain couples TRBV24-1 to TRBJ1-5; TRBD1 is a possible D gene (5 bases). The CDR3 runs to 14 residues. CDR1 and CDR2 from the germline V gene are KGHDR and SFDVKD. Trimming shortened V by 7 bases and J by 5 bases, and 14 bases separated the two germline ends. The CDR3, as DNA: TGTGCCACCAGACGCGAGGGGACTGATCAGCCCCAGCATTTT. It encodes CATRREGTDQPQHF.

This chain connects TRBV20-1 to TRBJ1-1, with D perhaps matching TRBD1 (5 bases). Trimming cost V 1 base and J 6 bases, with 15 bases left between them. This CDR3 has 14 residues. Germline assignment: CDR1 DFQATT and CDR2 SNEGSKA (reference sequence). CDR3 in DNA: TGCAGTGCTAGAGCGGGAGGGGTGGGACCTGAAGCTTTCTTT. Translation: CSARAGGVGPEAFF.

Here the CDR3 DNA reads TGTGCCAGTAGCACTGACCTTGTACAGCCCCAGCATTTT. It translates to CASSTDLVQPQHF. The V and J genes are TRBV19 and TRBJ1-5; no firm D call. V was pared by 6 bases and J by 7 bases, with 13 bases between. CDR3 length: 13 residues. Per the germline V gene, CDR1 is LNHDA and CDR2 is SQIVND (reference sequence).

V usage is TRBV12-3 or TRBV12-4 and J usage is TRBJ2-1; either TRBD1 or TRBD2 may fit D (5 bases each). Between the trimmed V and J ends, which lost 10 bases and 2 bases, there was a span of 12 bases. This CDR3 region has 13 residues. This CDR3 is CAMLPGPYNEQFF. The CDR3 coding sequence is TGTGCCATGCTTCCGGGACCCTACAATGAGCAGTTCTTC.

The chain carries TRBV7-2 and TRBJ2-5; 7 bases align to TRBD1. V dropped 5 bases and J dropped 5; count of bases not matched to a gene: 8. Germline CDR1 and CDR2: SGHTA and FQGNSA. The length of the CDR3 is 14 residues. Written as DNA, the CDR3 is TGTGCCAGCAGCCCAAGGGGGCGCGAGGAGACCCAGTACTTC. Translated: CASSPRGREETQYF.

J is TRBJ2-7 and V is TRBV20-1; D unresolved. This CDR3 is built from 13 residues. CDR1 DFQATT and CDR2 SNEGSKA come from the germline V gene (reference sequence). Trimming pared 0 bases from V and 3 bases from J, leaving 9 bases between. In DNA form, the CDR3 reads TGCAGTGCTAGAGATCAAGGGAACTACGAGCAGTACTTC. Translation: CSARDQGNYEQYF.

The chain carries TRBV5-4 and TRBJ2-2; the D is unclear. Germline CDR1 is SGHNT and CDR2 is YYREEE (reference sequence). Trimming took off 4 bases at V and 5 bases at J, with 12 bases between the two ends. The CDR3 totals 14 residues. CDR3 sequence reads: CASSRDTATGELFF. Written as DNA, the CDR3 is TGTGCCAGCAGCCGAGACACGGCAACCGGGGAGCTGTTTTTT.

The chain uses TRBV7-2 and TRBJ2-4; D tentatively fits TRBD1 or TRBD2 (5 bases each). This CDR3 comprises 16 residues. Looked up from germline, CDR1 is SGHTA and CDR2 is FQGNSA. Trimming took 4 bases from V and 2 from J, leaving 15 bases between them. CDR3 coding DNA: TGTGCCAGCAGCTCCCGGGACGGGCTGTCCAAAAACATTCAGTACTTC. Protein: CASSSRDGLSKNIQYF. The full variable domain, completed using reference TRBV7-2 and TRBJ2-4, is GAGVSQSPSNKVTEKGKDVELRCDPISGHTALYWYRQSLGQGLEFLIYFQGNSAPDKSGLPSDRFSAERTGGSVSTLTIQRTQQEDSAVYLCASSSRDGLSKNIQYFGAGTRLSVL.

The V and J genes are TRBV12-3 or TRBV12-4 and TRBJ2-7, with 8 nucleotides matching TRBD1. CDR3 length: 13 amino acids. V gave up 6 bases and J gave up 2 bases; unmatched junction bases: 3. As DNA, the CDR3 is TGTGCCAGCAGGGACAGGGCCCCCTACGAGCAGTACTTC. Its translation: CASRDRAPYEQYF.

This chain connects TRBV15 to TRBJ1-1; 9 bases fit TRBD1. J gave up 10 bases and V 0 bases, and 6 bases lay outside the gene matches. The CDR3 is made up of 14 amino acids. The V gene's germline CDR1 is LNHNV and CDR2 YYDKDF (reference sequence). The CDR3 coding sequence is TGTGCCACCAGCAGAGAAATGGTGACAGGGGGAGCTTTCTTT. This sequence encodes CATSREMVTGGAFF.

The CDR3: CASSRQAYGYTF. Here the CDR3 DNA reads TGTGCCAGTAGTCGGCAGGCCTATGGCTACACCTTC. The chain carries TRBV19 and TRBJ1-2; D not resolved. V was trimmed by 5 bases and J by 4 bases, leaving 8 bases between them. The CDR3 contains 12 residues. Germline assignment: CDR1 LNHDA and CDR2 SQIVND (reference sequence).

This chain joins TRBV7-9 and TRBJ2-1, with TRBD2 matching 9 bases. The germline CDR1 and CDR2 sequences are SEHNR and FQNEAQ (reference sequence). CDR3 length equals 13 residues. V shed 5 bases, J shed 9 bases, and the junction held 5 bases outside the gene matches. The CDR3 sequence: CASSANSGSEQFF. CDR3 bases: TGTGCCAGCAGCGCCAATAGCGGGAGTGAGCAGTTCTTC.

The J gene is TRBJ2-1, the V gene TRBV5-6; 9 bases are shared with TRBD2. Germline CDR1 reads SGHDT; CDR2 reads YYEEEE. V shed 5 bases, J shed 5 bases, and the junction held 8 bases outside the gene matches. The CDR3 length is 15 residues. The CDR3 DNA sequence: TGTGCCAGCAGGTTGCTAGCGGGGATCAACAATGAGCAGTTCTTC. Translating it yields CASRLLAGINNEQFF.